Listed below are T cell receptor beta chains from one sample, sequenced in a study of blood T cell repertoires in COVID-19. Assay: immunoSEQ multiplex PCR; the TCRdb copy retains only in-frame clones and omits some. The sample has roughly 110,000 clones, approximately 84% seen once; the top ten hold 1.5% to 1.9%. What was sequenced was peripheral blood. The receptors were sampled from a man aged 50 to 59 with acute or convalescent COVID-19. CDR3s include the opening cysteine and the closing phenylalanine or tryptophan. The order of the fields is D gene, J gene, clone size, V gene, CDR3 protein, CDR3 DNA. D genes are given only for firm matches. A row's size may be missing; if present it is once, few, many or a size class.

d_gene: .; j_gene: TRBJ2-7; abundance: .; v_gene: TRBV6-5; CDR3aa: CASSSVGHSPYEQYF; CDR3nt: TGTGCCAGCAGTTCCGTGGGGCATTCCCCCTACGAGCAGTACTTC
d_gene: TRBD1; j_gene: TRBJ2-1; abundance: once; v_gene: TRBV27; CDR3aa: CATRQGPSYNEQFF; CDR3nt: TGTGCCACGCGACAGGGCCCTTCCTACAATGAGCAGTTCTTC
d_gene: .; j_gene: TRBJ1-1; abundance: .; v_gene: TRBV29-1; CDR3aa: CSAVPWVTMGTEAFF; CDR3nt: TGCAGCGCCGTCCCGTGGGTCACTATGGGCACTGAAGCTTTCTTT
d_gene: TRBD2; j_gene: TRBJ2-7; abundance: .; v_gene: TRBV27; CDR3aa: CASSWGGEQYF; CDR3nt: TGTGCCAGCAGTTGGGGGGGCGAGCAGTACTTC
d_gene: .; j_gene: TRBJ1-4; abundance: .; v_gene: TRBV2; CDR3aa: CASSDRVEKLFF; CDR3nt: TGTGCCAGCAGTGACAGGGTCGAAAAACTGTTTTTT
d_gene: TRBD1; j_gene: TRBJ2-7; abundance: .; v_gene: TRBV6-5; CDR3aa: CASNSAGTGYWEQYF; CDR3nt: TGTGCCAGCAACTCAGCCGGGACAGGGTATTGGGAGCAGTACTTC
d_gene: .; j_gene: TRBJ1-4; abundance: .; v_gene: TRBV7-8; CDR3aa: CASSLELAVEKLFF; CDR3nt: TGTGCCAGCAGCCTCGAACTAGCTGTTGAAAAACTGTTTTTT
d_gene: TRBD2; j_gene: TRBJ2-5; abundance: .; v_gene: TRBV6-1; CDR3aa: CASSEYGGAGLIETQYF; CDR3nt: TGTGCCAGCAGTGAATACGGGGGGGCTGGGCTGATAGAGACCCAGTACTTC
d_gene: .; j_gene: TRBJ1-4; abundance: .; v_gene: TRBV7-6; CDR3aa: CASSLAGVTTNEKLFF; CDR3nt: TGTGCCAGCAGCTTAGCAGGGGTTACGACTAATGAAAAACTGTTTTTT
d_gene: TRBD1; j_gene: TRBJ1-6; abundance: .; v_gene: TRBV27; CDR3aa: CASSLYRGQDSPLHF; CDR3nt: TGTGCCAGCAGTTTGTACAGGGGGCAAGATTCACCCCTCCACTTT
d_gene: .; j_gene: TRBJ2-1; abundance: .; v_gene: TRBV7-9; CDR3aa: CASSLDPSSYNEQFF; CDR3nt: TGTGCCAGCAGCTTAGATCCTAGTAGCTACAATGAGCAGTTCTTC
d_gene: .; j_gene: TRBJ1-2; abundance: .; v_gene: TRBV3-1/TRBV3-2; CDR3aa: CASSQVARGRIYGYTF; CDR3nt: TGTGCCAGCAGCCAAGTCGCCAGGGGCAGAATCTATGGCTACACCTTC
d_gene: .; j_gene: TRBJ1-1; abundance: .; v_gene: TRBV6-5; CDR3aa: CASSPQTGNTEAFF; CDR3nt: TGTGCCAGCAGTCCCCAGACAGGGAACACTGAAGCTTTCTTT
d_gene: .; j_gene: TRBJ1-6; abundance: .; v_gene: TRBV7-9; CDR3aa: CASSSIPNSPLHF; CDR3nt: TGTGCCAGCAGCTCTATCCCCAATTCACCCCTCCACTTT
d_gene: .; j_gene: TRBJ2-2; abundance: once; v_gene: TRBV2; CDR3aa: CASSEVVTANTGELFF; CDR3nt: TGTGCCAGCAGTGAAGTCGTAACAGCGAACACCGGGGAGCTGTTTTTT
d_gene: .; j_gene: TRBJ1-2; abundance: .; v_gene: TRBV10-2; CDR3aa: CASSHLYRSNYGYTF; CDR3nt: TGCGCCAGCAGTCACCTCTATAGGAGTAACTATGGCTACACCTTC
d_gene: TRBD1; j_gene: TRBJ1-2; abundance: .; v_gene: TRBV6-5; CDR3aa: CASRSSGQGAGYTF; CDR3nt: TGTGCCAGCAGATCCAGCGGACAGGGGGCTGGCTACACCTTC
d_gene: .; j_gene: TRBJ1-3; abundance: .; v_gene: TRBV5-6; CDR3aa: CASSWASKNGNTIYF; CDR3nt: TGTGCCAGCAGCTGGGCCTCTAAAAACGGAAACACCATATATTTT
d_gene: .; j_gene: TRBJ1-5; abundance: .; v_gene: TRBV19; CDR3aa: CASTPNPGNQPQHF; CDR3nt: TGTGCCAGTACACCAAATCCGGGCAATCAGCCCCAGCATTTT
d_gene: TRBD1; j_gene: TRBJ2-5; abundance: .; v_gene: TRBV9; CDR3aa: CASSPRGRTGETQYF; CDR3nt: TGTGCCAGCAGCCCCCGTGGCAGGACAGGGGAGACCCAGTACTTC
d_gene: TRBD1; j_gene: TRBJ1-2; abundance: .; v_gene: TRBV7-9; CDR3aa: CASSIPGQGPYGYTF; CDR3nt: TGTGCCAGCAGCATTCCGGGACAGGGCCCCTATGGCTACACCTTC
d_gene: .; j_gene: TRBJ2-3; abundance: .; v_gene: TRBV5-4; CDR3aa: CASSVVRTDTQYF; CDR3nt: TGTGCCAGCAGCGTCGTTCGGACAGATACGCAGTATTTT
d_gene: .; j_gene: TRBJ2-7; abundance: .; v_gene: TRBV7-9; CDR3aa: CASSLLSPYEQYF; CDR3nt: TGTGCCAGCAGCTTGCTCAGTCCCTACGAGCAGTACTTC
d_gene: TRBD1; j_gene: TRBJ2-1; abundance: .; v_gene: TRBV5-4; CDR3aa: CASSFQGVGPNEQFF; CDR3nt: TGTGCCAGCAGCTTTCAGGGGGTCGGGCCCAATGAGCAGTTCTTC
d_gene: TRBD2; j_gene: TRBJ2-7; abundance: .; v_gene: TRBV28; CDR3aa: CASRGGGRGAYEQYF; CDR3nt: TGTGCCAGCAGGGGGGGAGGGAGAGGAGCGTACGAGCAGTACTTC
d_gene: TRBD2; j_gene: TRBJ2-3; abundance: once; v_gene: TRBV2; CDR3aa: CASSAGRGGHADTQYF; CDR3nt: TGTGCCAGCAGTGCTGGGCGGGGGGGCCACGCAGATACGCAGTATTTT
d_gene: TRBD1; j_gene: TRBJ1-3; abundance: .; v_gene: TRBV19; CDR3aa: CASSRGQVRGNTIYF; CDR3nt: TGTGCCAGTAGTAGAGGACAGGTCCGGGGAAACACCATATATTTT
d_gene: .; j_gene: TRBJ2-1; abundance: .; v_gene: TRBV6-2/TRBV6-3; CDR3aa: CASSYRAVANNEQFF; CDR3nt: TGTGCCAGCAGTTACAGAGCGGTCGCAAACAATGAGCAGTTCTTC
d_gene: .; j_gene: TRBJ2-2; abundance: .; v_gene: TRBV5-1; CDR3aa: CASSRAGTGELFF; CDR3nt: TGCGCCAGCAGCCGCGCAGGGACCGGGGAGCTGTTTTTT
d_gene: TRBD1; j_gene: TRBJ2-6; abundance: once; v_gene: TRBV6-6; CDR3aa: CASRTGSSGANVLTF; CDR3nt: TGTGCCAGCAGGACAGGGTCCTCTGGGGCCAACGTCCTGACTTTC
d_gene: TRBD2; j_gene: TRBJ2-3; abundance: once; v_gene: TRBV28; CDR3aa: CASSPPSGGNVADTQYF; CDR3nt: TGTGCCAGCAGTCCACCCAGCGGGGGAAATGTGGCAGATACGCAGTATTTT
d_gene: .; j_gene: TRBJ2-2; abundance: .; v_gene: TRBV24-1; CDR3aa: CATSDRVAQGRNTGELFF; CDR3nt: TGTGCCACCAGTGACCGGGTAGCCCAGGGGAGAAACACCGGGGAGCTGTTTTTT
d_gene: .; j_gene: TRBJ2-1; abundance: .; v_gene: TRBV14; CDR3aa: CASSPKGVEQFF; CDR3nt: TGTGCCAGCAGCCCCAAAGGGGTTGAGCAGTTCTTC
d_gene: TRBD1; j_gene: TRBJ1-2; abundance: .; v_gene: TRBV19; CDR3aa: CATSGQLSYGYTF; CDR3nt: TGTGCCACCTCGGGACAGCTCTCCTATGGCTACACCTTC
d_gene: TRBD1; j_gene: TRBJ1-5; abundance: .; v_gene: TRBV6-5; CDR3aa: CASNSGQGHSQPQHF; CDR3nt: TGTGCCAGCAATTCGGGACAGGGTCATAGCCAGCCCCAGCATTTT
d_gene: .; j_gene: TRBJ2-3; abundance: once; v_gene: TRBV12-3/TRBV12-4; CDR3aa: CASSSGTPDTQYF; CDR3nt: TGTGCCAGCAGTTCCGGGACACCAGATACGCAGTATTTT
d_gene: TRBD2; j_gene: TRBJ2-2; abundance: .; v_gene: TRBV4-2; CDR3aa: CASSLRIAGGGTGELFF; CDR3nt: TGTGCCAGCAGCCTTAGAATAGCGGGGGGCGGCACCGGGGAGCTGTTTTTT
d_gene: TRBD1; j_gene: TRBJ1-2; abundance: .; v_gene: TRBV6-2/TRBV6-3; CDR3aa: CASSPQGAPGYTF; CDR3nt: TGTGCCAGCAGCCCCCAGGGGGCGCCTGGCTACACCTTC
d_gene: .; j_gene: TRBJ2-1; abundance: .; v_gene: TRBV28; CDR3aa: CASSTIRGARYNEQFF; CDR3nt: TGTGCCAGCAGTACAATCCGGGGGGCCCGTTACAATGAGCAGTTCTTC
d_gene: TRBD1; j_gene: TRBJ2-2; abundance: few; v_gene: TRBV5-8; CDR3aa: CASSFRDRRTGELFF; CDR3nt: TGTGCCAGCAGCTTCCGGGACAGGCGAACCGGGGAGCTGTTTTTT
d_gene: TRBD1; j_gene: TRBJ2-2; abundance: few; v_gene: TRBV7-9; CDR3aa: CASSYTGGGGELFF; CDR3nt: TGTGCCAGCAGCTACACAGGGGGCGGCGGGGAGCTGTTTTTT
d_gene: .; j_gene: TRBJ2-6; abundance: .; v_gene: TRBV6-6; CDR3aa: CASSSQGSGANVLTF; CDR3nt: TGTGCCAGCAGTTCGCAGGGCTCTGGGGCCAACGTCCTGACTTTC
d_gene: TRBD1; j_gene: TRBJ1-1; abundance: .; v_gene: TRBV6-2/TRBV6-3; CDR3aa: CASSYPTGGLNTEAFF; CDR3nt: TGTGCCAGCAGTTACCCGACAGGGGGGTTGAACACTGAAGCTTTCTTT
d_gene: TRBD1; j_gene: TRBJ1-2; abundance: .; v_gene: TRBV30; CDR3aa: CAWSPGGNYGYTF; CDR3nt: TGTGCCTGGAGTCCAGGGGGTAACTATGGCTACACCTTC
d_gene: TRBD1; j_gene: TRBJ2-2; abundance: .; v_gene: TRBV19; CDR3aa: CASSIGTGGLTGELFF; CDR3nt: TGTGCCAGTAGTATCGGGACAGGGGGCCTCACCGGGGAGCTGTTTTTT
d_gene: .; j_gene: TRBJ1-5; abundance: .; v_gene: TRBV21-1; CDR3aa: CASSKLGQGLQPQHF; CDR3nt: TGTGCCAGCAGCAAACTTGGGCAGGGTCTCCAGCCCCAGCATTTT
d_gene: TRBD2; j_gene: TRBJ2-2; abundance: .; v_gene: TRBV20-1; CDR3aa: CSASALAGRSTGELFF; CDR3nt: TGCAGTGCTAGTGCGCTAGCGGGGCGAAGCACCGGGGAGCTGTTTTTT
d_gene: .; j_gene: TRBJ2-3; abundance: .; v_gene: TRBV6-5; CDR3aa: CATDRTRRDTQYF; CDR3nt: TGTGCCACCGATCGGACTCGGCGGGATACGCAGTATTTT
d_gene: .; j_gene: TRBJ1-2; abundance: .; v_gene: TRBV11-2; CDR3aa: CASSLTVNYGYTF; CDR3nt: TGTGCCAGCAGCTTGACAGTGAACTATGGCTACACCTTC
d_gene: TRBD1; j_gene: TRBJ2-7; abundance: .; v_gene: TRBV10-3; CDR3aa: CAISPGQGIRSGGSAQYF; CDR3nt: TGTGCCATCAGCCCGGGACAGGGTATTCGGTCTGGGGGTTCCGCGCAGTACTTC
d_gene: TRBD1; j_gene: TRBJ2-3; abundance: .; v_gene: TRBV6-6; CDR3aa: CASSLRPTGTGEADTQYF; CDR3nt: TGTGCCAGCAGTCTCCGTCCTACCGGGACAGGGGAGGCGGATACGCAGTATTTT
d_gene: .; j_gene: TRBJ1-2; abundance: .; v_gene: TRBV3-1/TRBV3-2; CDR3aa: CASGRIGSSQYGYTF; CDR3nt: TGTGCCAGCGGCAGGATAGGTTCCTCTCAATATGGCTACACCTTC
d_gene: TRBD1; j_gene: TRBJ1-1; abundance: .; v_gene: TRBV28; CDR3aa: CASSSRGQGRFEAFF; CDR3nt: TGTGCCAGCAGTTCCCGGGGACAGGGTCGATTTGAAGCTTTCTTT